Following are 30 T cell receptor beta chains from one sample sequenced in a study of cytomegalovirus exposure and HLA in healthy donors (TCRdb year 2017). The library was made by the immunoSEQ multiplex PCR assay. Here the immuneACCESS table is served through TCRdb, limited to in-frame sequences with V and J called. Missing clones are a known gap in these copies; in checked studies unresolved V genes cover under half, and the rest lacks a known reason. A total of some 270,000 clones appear in this sample, 86% of them only once. The top ten clonotypes cover 1% of the sample. Specimen: PBMCs. These receptors all stem from a woman under 30 in good health and CMV-seronegative.

The chain combines TRBV29-1 with TRBJ2-1; the match to TRBD2 covers 7 bases. The V segment lost 1 base and the J segment 4 bases; nucleotides outside the gene matches: 7. Looked up from germline, CDR1 is SQVTM and CDR2 is ANQGSEA. The CDR3 covers 15 residues. The CDR3 bases are TGCAGCGTTGAAGTAGGACTAGTGTTTTACAATGAGCAGTTCTTC. Its translation is CSVEVGLVFYNEQFF.

This chain uses TRBV5-1 with TRBJ1-1, with a weak D call TRBD1 (6 bases). The germline V gene encodes CDR1 SGHRS and CDR2 YFSETQ. Trimming stripped 4 bases from V and 0 bases from J, with 19 bases between. The CDR3 loop spans 17 amino acids. The CDR3 loop reads CASSPPLGQGMNTEAFF. The CDR3 nucleotides read TGCGCCAGCAGCCCACCCCTTGGTCAGGGGATGAACACTGAAGCTTTCTTT.

This chain joins TRBV7-2 and TRBJ2-7; D unclear. In germline, CDR1 is SGHTA, CDR2 FQGNSA. Between the trimmed V and J ends, which lost 2 bases and 5 bases, there was a span of 4 bases. The length of the CDR3 is 11 residues. The DNA of the CDR3 is TGTGCCAGCAGCTTAATTAACGAGCAGTACTTC. It translates to CASSLINEQYF.

The V and J genes are TRBV6-1 and TRBJ2-7; TRBD1 aligns across 10 bases. V lost 3 bases and J lost 0; bases outside the gene matches: 5. Germline CDR1 reads MNHNS; CDR2 reads SASEGT. This CDR3 has 16 residues. The DNA of the CDR3 is TGTGCCAGCAGTGAGGGACAGGGGATACACTCCTACGAGCAGTACTTC. Translating gives CASSEGQGIHSYEQYF.

The V and J genes are TRBV5-1 and TRBJ1-2; D is perhaps TRBD1 (6 bases). The germline CDR1 and CDR2 sequences are SGHRS and YFSETQ. Trimming took off 0 bases at V and 5 bases at J, with 11 bases between the two ends. The CDR3 length is 14 residues. The CDR3 coding sequence is TGCGCCAGCAGCTTGGCGCCAGGGGAGTATGGCTACACCTTC. This gives the protein CASSLAPGEYGYTF.

This sequence joins TRBV4-2 and TRBJ2-1; 7 bases agree with TRBD2. J was trimmed by 8 bases and V by 0 bases; bases with no gene match: 10. CDR3 length: 16 amino acids. Germline loops: CDR1 LGHNA, CDR2 YNFKEQ. In DNA, the CDR3 is TGTGCCAGCAGCCAAGAAGACGGACTAGTATGGGATGAGCAGTTCTTC. It codes for CASSQEDGLVWDEQFF.

This clone was detected a few times. The chain carries TRBV5-1 and TRBJ1-3, with no clear D. Trimming pared 4 bases from V and 8 bases from J, leaving 4 bases between. Germline-derived CDR1 and CDR2 are SGHRS and YFSETQ. The CDR3 contains 10 residues. The CDR3 protein is CASSADTIYF. CDR3 in DNA: TGCGCCAGCAGCGCGGACACCATATATTTT.

The chain uses TRBV11-2 and TRBJ1-4; no firm D call. The CDR3 consists of 15 residues. The ends were cut back, 1 base at V and 8 bases at J, with 14 bases in the middle. Germline CDR1 is SGHAT and CDR2 is FQNNGV. This CDR3 reads CASSLGTEAGEKLFF. In nucleotides, the CDR3 is TGTGCCAGCAGCTTAGGTACAGAGGCGGGAGAAAAACTGTTTTTT.

Regarding this clone: At one end the junction does not follow the germline gene, possibly because of a read error. The genes are TRBV7-7 and TRBJ1-5; 10 positions agree with TRBD1. The CDR3 has 15 residues. Germline V CDR1 and CDR2: SSHAT, FNYEAQ (reference sequence). In nucleotides, the CDR3 is TGTGCTAGCAGCTTAGAGACAGGGGGCGCGCAGCCCCAGCATTTT. Translated: CASSLETGGAQPQHF.

The chain employs TRBV9 and TRBJ1-4, with D perhaps TRBD1 (5 bases). The length of the CDR3 is 15 residues. Germline V CDR1 and CDR2: SGDLS, YYNGEE. The ends were cut back, 3 bases at V and 10 bases at J, with 19 bases in the middle. CDR3 sequence: CASSATPGGTGKLFF. CDR3 sequence (DNA): TGTGCCAGCAGCGCAACCCCGGGGGGTACTGGAAAACTGTTTTTT.

This rearrangement joins TRBV28 to TRBJ2-5, with a possible D match to TRBD2 (6 bases). Trimming removed 8 bases from V and 4 bases from J, with 11 bases in between. The CDR3 length is 12 residues. Germline-derived CDR1 and CDR2 are MDHEN and SYDVKM. The CDR3 region is CASRGLTETQYF. The CDR3 region has the DNA TGTGCCAGCCGGGGACTTACAGAGACCCAGTACTTC.

The chain is built from TRBV7-9 and TRBJ2-7; TRBD1 matches at 10 bases. V shed 1 base, J shed 5 bases, and the junction held 8 bases outside the gene matches. This CDR3 has 16 amino acids. Germline V gene data show CDR1 as SEHNR and CDR2 as FQNEAQ (reference sequence). The CDR3 nucleotides are TGTGCCAGCAGCTTAGACCGGACAGGGGGATATAACGAGCAGTACTTC. It translates to CASSLDRTGGYNEQYF.

This rearrangement joins TRBV29-1 to TRBJ1-3; D remains ambiguous. The CDR3 extends over 11 amino acids. Trimming took 7 bases from V and 4 from J, leaving 8 bases between them. Germline assignment: CDR1 SQVTM and CDR2 ANQGSEA. CDR3 nucleotides: TGCAGCGCTAGTCTAGGAAACACCATATATTTT. Amino acids: CSASLGNTIYF.

This sequence joins TRBV4-3 and TRBJ1-6; maybe TRBD1 (6 bases). Trimming took off 8 bases at V and 9 bases at J, with 17 bases between the two ends. The CDR3 totals 14 residues. Looked up from germline, CDR1 is LGHNA and CDR2 is YSLEER. The chain's CDR3 is CASRTAGESSPLHF. The CDR3 DNA sequence: TGCGCCAGCCGTACCGCAGGGGAGTCTTCACCCCTCCACTTT.

The rearrangement uses TRBV5-1 and TRBJ2-1, with a possible D match to TRBD2 (6 bases). The length of the CDR3 is 10 residues. Trimming cost V 5 bases and J 9 bases, with 6 bases left between them. Germline V gives CDR1 SGHRS, CDR2 YFSETQ. The CDR3 reads CASRGGEQFF. The CDR3 region has the DNA TGCGCCAGCAGGGGAGGTGAGCAGTTCTTC.

This chain links TRBV18 with TRBJ2-1; 11 bases fit TRBD2. Germline loops: CDR1 KGHSH, CDR2 LQKENI. This CDR3 comprises 16 residues. Trimming took 5 bases from V and 9 from J; bases not matched to a gene: 12. DNA of the CDR3: TGTGCCAGCTCAACCAGGCAACTAGCGGGAGAGGGTGAGCAGTTCTTC. It encodes CASSTRQLAGEGEQFF.

V usage is TRBV7-3 and J usage is TRBJ2-3; 9 bases are shared with TRBD2. V trimming: 4 bases; J trimming: 5 bases; junction bases outside the gene matches: 4. Per germline, CDR1 SGHTA and CDR2 FQGTGA. The CDR3 is 14 amino acids. The CDR3 DNA reads TGTGCCAGCAGCTCGGGACTAGCAAGAGATACGCAGTATTTT. Protein: CASSSGLARDTQYF.

Worth noting for this clone: The identical CDR3 is also encoded by other nucleotide sequences in the sample. The chain recombines TRBV27 with TRBJ2-7; TRBD2 might be the D (6 bases). The CDR3 is 14 residues long. V gave up 0 bases and J gave up 2 bases, with 8 bases separating them. Germline loops: CDR1 MNHEY, CDR2 SMNVEV (reference sequence). CDR3 amino acids: CASSLSGGPYEQYF. The CDR3, as DNA: TGTGCCAGCAGTTTATCGGGGGGTCCCTACGAGCAGTACTTC.

The genes are TRBV4-3 and TRBJ2-7; D might be TRBD1 (5 bases). The CDR3 spans 16 residues. Germline V gene sequence: CDR1 LGHNA, CDR2 YSLEER. V lost 0 bases to trimming and J lost 0 bases, with 12 bases between them. The CDR3 region has the DNA TGCGCCAGCAGCCAAGATTACAGGTCAGACTCCTACGAGCAGTACTTC. Amino acid sequence: CASSQDYRSDSYEQYF.

This clone was found once. The rearrangement links TRBV5-6 to TRBJ1-2; 7 bases align to TRBD1. The CDR3 consists of 16 residues. Germline-derived CDR1 and CDR2 are SGHDT and YYEEEE. Trimming removed 4 bases from V and 4 bases from J; junction bases left unmatched: 13. The CDR3 sequence is CASSHRQGFGSYGYTF. CDR3 nucleotides: TGTGCCAGCAGCCATCGACAGGGATTTGGGAGCTATGGCTACACCTTC.

The CDR3 nucleotides are TGTGCCAGCAGTGGGGGACAGGGCTACGAGCAGTACTTC. As protein: CASSGGQGYEQYF. This chain uses TRBV25-1 with TRBJ2-7; 9 bases line up with TRBD1. CDR1 is MGHDK and CDR2 is SYGVNS in the germline V gene. CDR3 length equals 13 residues. With 4 bases clipped from V and 3 bases from J, the junction kept 1 base outside the gene matches.

The chain recombines TRBV6-1 with TRBJ1-2, with TRBD1 identical over 8 bases. V dropped 4 bases and J dropped 6; count of bases not matched to a gene: 10. This CDR3 contains 15 residues. The germline gives CDR1 MNHNS, CDR2 SASEGT. CDR3 protein: CASSAPGGGRDGYTF. CDR3 DNA: TGTGCCAGCAGTGCACCAGGGGGCGGTCGTGATGGCTACACCTTC.

The chain uses TRBV9 and TRBJ2-7; 7 bases map to TRBD2. The CDR3 length is 15 residues. After removal of 0 bases from V and 5 bases from J, the junction contained 8 bases not matched to a gene. CDR1 and CDR2 (germline): SGDLS, YYNGEE. The CDR3: CASSVEAGESNEQYF. The CDR3 region has the DNA TGTGCCAGCAGCGTAGAGGCGGGAGAGAGTAACGAGCAGTACTTC. Full variable domain (remainder filled in from reference TRBV9 and TRBJ2-7): DSGVTQTPKHLITATGQRVTLRCSPRSGDLSVYWYQQSLDQGLQFLIQYYNGEERAKGNILERFSAQQFPDLHSELNLSSLELGDSALYFCASSVEAGESNEQYFGPGTRLTVT.

The DNA of the CDR3 is TGTGCCAGCAGTCCACTAGCGGGAGGAGGTTCGTACGAGCAGTACTTC. This gives the protein CASSPLAGGGSYEQYF. The rearrangement joins TRBV5-4 to TRBJ2-7; TRBD2 matches at 12 bases. The ends lost 5 bases at V and 4 bases at J; junction bases unmatched: 10. The length of the CDR3 is 16 residues. The germline gives CDR1 SGHNT, CDR2 YYREEE (reference sequence).

The gene calls are TRBV6-4 and TRBJ1-1, with D unclear. The CDR3 length is 13 residues. Trimming cost V 5 bases and J 6 bases, with 13 bases left between them. Germline loops: CDR1 MRHNA, CDR2 SNTAGT. In DNA form, the CDR3 reads TGTGCCAGCAGTCTATTTCACGGGGCTGAAGCTTTCTTT. Amino acids: CASSLFHGAEAFF.

The chain is built from TRBV5-5 and TRBJ2-3, with D perhaps TRBD1 (5 bases). The CDR3 consists of 15 residues. Trimming took 4 bases from V and 0 from J, leaving 12 bases between them. Germline V gene data show CDR1 as SGHKS and CDR2 as YYEKEE (reference sequence). This chain's CDR3 is CASSPTASSTDTQYF. CDR3 nucleotides: TGTGCCAGCAGCCCGACAGCATCTAGCACAGATACGCAGTATTTT.

The rearrangement links TRBV2 to TRBJ2-5, with TRBD1 matching over 7 bases. V lost 10 bases to trimming and J lost 5 bases; unmatched junction nucleotides: 7. Germline assignment: CDR1 SNHLY and CDR2 FYNNEI. This CDR3 spans 12 amino acids. The CDR3 region has the DNA TGTGCCACCCACAGGGGTCGGGAGACCCAGTACTTC. Its protein is CATHRGRETQYF.

The genes are TRBV4-2 and TRBJ2-7; a possible D gene is TRBD2 (5 bases). V lost 4 bases, J lost 3 bases, and 10 bases lay in between. Germline V lookup: CDR1 LGHNA, CDR2 YNFKEQ. The CDR3 spans 13 residues. CDR3 nucleotide sequence: TGTGCCAGCAGCCGAGAGCGGATCTACGAGCAGTACTTC. Translation gives CASSRERIYEQYF.

There are a few counts of this clone. The chain joins TRBV4-2 to TRBJ2-5; tentative D call: TRBD2 (6 bases). This CDR3 spans 15 amino acids. Per the germline V gene, CDR1 is LGHNA and CDR2 is YNFKEQ. V lost 1 base and J lost 0, with 9 bases in between. In nucleotides, the CDR3 is TGTGCCAGCAGCCAAGCGACGGGGGACCAAGAGACCCAGTACTTC. Translation gives CASSQATGDQETQYF.

The chain links TRBV6-4 to TRBJ1-2; the match to TRBD1 covers 8 bases. Per germline, CDR1 MRHNA and CDR2 SNTAGT. V shed 6 bases and J 4 bases; nucleotides not matched to a gene: 10. The CDR3 runs to 15 residues. The CDR3 DNA sequence: TGTGCCAGCAGCTTCGGGACAGGACAAGGCTATGGCTACACCTTC. It yields the protein CASSFGTGQGYGYTF.